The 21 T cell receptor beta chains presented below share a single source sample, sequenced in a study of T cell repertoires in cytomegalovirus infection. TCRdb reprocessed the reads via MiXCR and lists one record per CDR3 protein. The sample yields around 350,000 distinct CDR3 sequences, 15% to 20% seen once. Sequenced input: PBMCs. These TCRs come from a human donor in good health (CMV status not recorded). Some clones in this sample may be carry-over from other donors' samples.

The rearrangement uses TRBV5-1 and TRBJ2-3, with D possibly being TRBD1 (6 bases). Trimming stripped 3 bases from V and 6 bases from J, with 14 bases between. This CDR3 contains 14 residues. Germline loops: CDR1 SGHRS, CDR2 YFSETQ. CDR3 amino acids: CASSSTQGGDTQYF. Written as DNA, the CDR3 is TGCGCCAGCAGCTCGACACAGGGTGGGGATACGCAGTATTTT. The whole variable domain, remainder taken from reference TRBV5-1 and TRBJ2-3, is KAGVTQTPRYLIKTRGQQVTLSCSPISGHRSVSWYQQTPGQGLQFLFEYFSETQRNKGNFPGRFSGRQFSNSRSEMNVSTLELGDSALYLCASSSTQGGDTQYFGPGTRLTVL.

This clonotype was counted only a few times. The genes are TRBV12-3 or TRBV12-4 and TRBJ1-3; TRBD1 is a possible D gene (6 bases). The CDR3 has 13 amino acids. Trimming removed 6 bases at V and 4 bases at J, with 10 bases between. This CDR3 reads CASSAGDGNTIYF. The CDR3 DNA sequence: TGTGCCAGCAGCGCAGGGGACGGAAACACCATATATTTT.

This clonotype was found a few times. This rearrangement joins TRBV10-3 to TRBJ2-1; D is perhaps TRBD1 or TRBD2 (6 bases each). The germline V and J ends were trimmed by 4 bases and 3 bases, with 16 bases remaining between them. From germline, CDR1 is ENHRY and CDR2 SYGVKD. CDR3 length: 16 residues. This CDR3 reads CAISGVGGRYYNEQFF. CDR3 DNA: TGTGCCATCAGTGGGGTGGGGGGCCGCTACTACAATGAGCAGTTCTTC.

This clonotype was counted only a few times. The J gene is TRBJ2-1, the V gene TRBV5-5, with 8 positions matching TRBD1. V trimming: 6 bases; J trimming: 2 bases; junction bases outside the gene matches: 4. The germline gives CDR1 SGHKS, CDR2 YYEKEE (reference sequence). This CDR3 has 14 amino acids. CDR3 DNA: TGTGCCAGCACCGTGACAGGGGCCTACAATGAGCAGTTCTTC. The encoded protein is CASTVTGAYNEQFF.

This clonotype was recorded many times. The CDR3 nucleotides read TGTGCCAGCAGCTTAGGACTAGCGGGCTTGTCTCAAGAGACCCAGTACTTC. Amino acid sequence: CASSLGLAGLSQETQYF. This rearrangement joins TRBV7-2 to TRBJ2-5, with 10 bases identical to TRBD2. V was clipped by 1 base and J by 2 bases; unmatched bases: 7. The CDR3 is 17 residues long. Germline CDR1 and CDR2: SGHTA and FQGNSA. Filled out from reference TRBV7-2 and TRBJ2-5, the complete variable domain reads GAGVSQSPSNKVTEKGKDVELRCDPISGHTALYWYRQSLGQGLEFLIYFQGNSAPDKSGLPSDRFSAERTGGSVSTLTIQRTQQEDSAVYLCASSLGLAGLSQETQYFGPGTRLLVL.

The CDR3 DNA follows: TGCAGCGTTGTCATACCTCGGGGCCCAGATACGCAGTATTTT. Protein product: CSVVIPRGPDTQYF. The rearrangement links TRBV29-1 to TRBJ2-3, with D perhaps matching TRBD1 or TRBD2 (5 bases each). There are 14 residues in the CDR3. From germline, CDR1 is SQVTM and CDR2 ANQGSEA. Trimming took 4 bases from V and 4 from J, leaving 15 bases between them.

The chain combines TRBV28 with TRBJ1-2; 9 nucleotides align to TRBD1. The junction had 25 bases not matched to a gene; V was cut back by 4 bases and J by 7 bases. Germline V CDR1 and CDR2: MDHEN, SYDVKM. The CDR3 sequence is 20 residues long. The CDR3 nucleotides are TGTGCCAGCAGTTCGCTTAAGTCGCGGCCGGGACAGGGTTACTTTCGTGGCTACACCTTC. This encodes CASSSLKSRPGQGYFRGYTF.

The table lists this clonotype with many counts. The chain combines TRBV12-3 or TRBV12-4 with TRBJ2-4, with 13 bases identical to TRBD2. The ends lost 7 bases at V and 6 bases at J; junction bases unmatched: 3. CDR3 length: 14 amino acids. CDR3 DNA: TGTGCCAGCAAGACTAGCGGGGGGATAAACATTCAGTACTTC. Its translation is CASKTSGGINIQYF.

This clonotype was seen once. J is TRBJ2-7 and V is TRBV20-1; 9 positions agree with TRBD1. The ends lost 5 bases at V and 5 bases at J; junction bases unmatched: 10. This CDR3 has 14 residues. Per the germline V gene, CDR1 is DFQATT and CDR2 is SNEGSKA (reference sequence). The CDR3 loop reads CSASTGTGLNEQYF. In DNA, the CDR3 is TGCAGTGCTTCTACCGGGACAGGGCTCAACGAGCAGTACTTC.

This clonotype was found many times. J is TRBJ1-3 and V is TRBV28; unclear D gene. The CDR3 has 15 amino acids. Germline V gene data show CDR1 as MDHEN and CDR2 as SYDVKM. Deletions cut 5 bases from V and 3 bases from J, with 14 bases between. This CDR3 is CASSETRVHGNTIYF. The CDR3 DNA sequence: TGTGCCAGCAGTGAGACTAGAGTTCATGGAAACACCATATATTTT.

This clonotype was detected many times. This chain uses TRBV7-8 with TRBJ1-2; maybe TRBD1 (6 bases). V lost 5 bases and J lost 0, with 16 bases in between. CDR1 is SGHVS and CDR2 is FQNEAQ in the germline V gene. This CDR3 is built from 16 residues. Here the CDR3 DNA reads TGTGCCAGCAGCCGGACTCAGGGGCGGGCTAACTATGGCTACACCTTC. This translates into CASSRTQGRANYGYTF.

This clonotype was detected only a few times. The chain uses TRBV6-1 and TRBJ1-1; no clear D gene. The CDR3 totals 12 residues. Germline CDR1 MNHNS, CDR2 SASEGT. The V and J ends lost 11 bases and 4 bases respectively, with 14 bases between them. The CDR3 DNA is TGTGCCGCCCGCGGGAGCAGCACTGAAGCTTTCTTT. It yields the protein CAARGSSTEAFF.

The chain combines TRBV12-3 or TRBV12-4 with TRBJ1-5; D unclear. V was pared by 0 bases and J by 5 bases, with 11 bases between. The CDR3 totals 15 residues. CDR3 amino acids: CASSLAHRGDQPQHF. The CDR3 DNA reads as TGTGCCAGCAGTTTAGCACACAGAGGCGATCAGCCCCAGCATTTT.

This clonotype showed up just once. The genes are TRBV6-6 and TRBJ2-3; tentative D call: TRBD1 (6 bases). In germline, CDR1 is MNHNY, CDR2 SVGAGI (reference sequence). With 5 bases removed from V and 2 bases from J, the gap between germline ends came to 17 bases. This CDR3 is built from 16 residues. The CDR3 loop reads CASSRRTDSPTDTQYF. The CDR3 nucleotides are TGTGCCAGCAGTAGACGGACAGATTCCCCCACAGATACGCAGTATTTT.

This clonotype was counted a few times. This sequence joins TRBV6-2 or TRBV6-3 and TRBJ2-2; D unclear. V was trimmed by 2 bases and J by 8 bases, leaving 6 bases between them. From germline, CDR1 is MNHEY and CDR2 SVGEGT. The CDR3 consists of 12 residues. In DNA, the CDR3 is TGTGCCAGCAGTTACCCGAAGGGGGAGCTGTTTTTT. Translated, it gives CASSYPKGELFF.

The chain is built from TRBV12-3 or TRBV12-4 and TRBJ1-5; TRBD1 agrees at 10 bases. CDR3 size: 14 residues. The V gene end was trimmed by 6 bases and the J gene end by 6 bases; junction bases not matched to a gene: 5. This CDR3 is CASSQTGGPQPQHF. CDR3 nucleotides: TGTGCCAGCAGCCAGACAGGGGGCCCTCAGCCCCAGCATTTT.

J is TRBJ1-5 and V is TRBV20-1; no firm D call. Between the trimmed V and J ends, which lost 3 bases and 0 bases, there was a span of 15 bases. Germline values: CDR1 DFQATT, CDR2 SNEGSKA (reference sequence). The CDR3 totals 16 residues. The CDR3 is CSARRAGGDSNQPQHF. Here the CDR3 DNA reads TGCAGTGCTAGGAGGGCGGGTGGGGATAGCAATCAGCCCCAGCATTTT.

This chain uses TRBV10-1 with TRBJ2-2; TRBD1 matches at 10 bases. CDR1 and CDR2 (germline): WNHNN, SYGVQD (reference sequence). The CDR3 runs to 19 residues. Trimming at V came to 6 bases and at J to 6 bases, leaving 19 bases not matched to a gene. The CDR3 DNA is TGCGCCAGCAGGAGAGACAGGGGGCCCAGCGGGAGAAGGGCCGGGGAGCTGTTTTTT. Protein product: CASRRDRGPSGRRAGELFF.

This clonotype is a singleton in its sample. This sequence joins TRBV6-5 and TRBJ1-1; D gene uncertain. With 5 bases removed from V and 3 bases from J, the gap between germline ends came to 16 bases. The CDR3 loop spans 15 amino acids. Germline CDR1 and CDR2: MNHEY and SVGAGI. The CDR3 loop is CASSLHEAGDTEAFF. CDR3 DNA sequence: TGTGCCAGCAGTCTACACGAGGCCGGGGACACTGAAGCTTTCTTT.

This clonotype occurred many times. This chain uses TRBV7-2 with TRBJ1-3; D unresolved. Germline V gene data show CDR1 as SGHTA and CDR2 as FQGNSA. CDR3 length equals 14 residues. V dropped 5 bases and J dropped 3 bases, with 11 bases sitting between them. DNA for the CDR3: TGTGCCAGCAGCCGAGCGGACGGTGGAAACACCATATATTTT. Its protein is CASSRADGGNTIYF.

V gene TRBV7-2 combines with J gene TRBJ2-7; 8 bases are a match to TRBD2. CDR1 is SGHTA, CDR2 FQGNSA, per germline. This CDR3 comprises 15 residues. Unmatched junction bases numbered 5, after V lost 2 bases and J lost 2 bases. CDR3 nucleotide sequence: TGTGCCAGCAGCTTAAAGGGACTAGGTCCCTACGAGCAGTACTTC. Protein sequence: CASSLKGLGPYEQYF. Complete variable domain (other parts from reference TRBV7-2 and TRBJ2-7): GAGVSQSPSNKVTEKGKDVELRCDPISGHTALYWYRQSLGQGLEFLIYFQGNSAPDKSGLPSDRFSAERTGGSVSTLTIQRTQQEDSAVYLCASSLKGLGPYEQYFGPGTRLTVT.